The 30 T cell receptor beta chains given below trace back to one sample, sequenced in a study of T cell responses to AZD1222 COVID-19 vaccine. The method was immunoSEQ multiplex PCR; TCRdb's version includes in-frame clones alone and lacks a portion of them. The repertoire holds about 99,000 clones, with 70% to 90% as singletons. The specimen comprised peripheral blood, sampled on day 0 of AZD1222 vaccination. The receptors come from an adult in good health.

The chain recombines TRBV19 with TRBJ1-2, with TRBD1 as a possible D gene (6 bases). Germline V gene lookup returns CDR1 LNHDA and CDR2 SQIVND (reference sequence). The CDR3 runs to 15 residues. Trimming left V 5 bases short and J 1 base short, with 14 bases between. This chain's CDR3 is CASSQRTAHNYGYTF. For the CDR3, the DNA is TGTGCCAGTAGTCAACGGACAGCCCATAACTATGGCTACACCTTC.

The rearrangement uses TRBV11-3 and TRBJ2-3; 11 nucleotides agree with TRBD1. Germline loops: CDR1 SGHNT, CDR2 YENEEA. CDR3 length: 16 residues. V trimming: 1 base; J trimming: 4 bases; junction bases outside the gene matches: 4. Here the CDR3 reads CASSLAGQGAADTQYF. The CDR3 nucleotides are TGTGCCAGCAGCTTAGCTGGACAGGGGGCCGCAGATACGCAGTATTTT.

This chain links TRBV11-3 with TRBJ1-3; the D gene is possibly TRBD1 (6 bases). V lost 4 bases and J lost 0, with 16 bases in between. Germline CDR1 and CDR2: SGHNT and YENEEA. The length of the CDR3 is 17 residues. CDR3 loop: CASSWYSGALSGNTIYF. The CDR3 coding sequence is TGTGCCAGCAGCTGGTACTCAGGGGCCCTCTCTGGAAACACCATATATTTT.

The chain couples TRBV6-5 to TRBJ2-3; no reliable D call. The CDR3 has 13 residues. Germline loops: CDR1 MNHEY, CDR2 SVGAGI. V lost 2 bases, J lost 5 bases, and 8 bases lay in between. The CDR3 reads CASSYGHVDTQYF. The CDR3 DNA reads TGTGCCAGCAGTTACGGTCATGTAGATACGCAGTATTTT.

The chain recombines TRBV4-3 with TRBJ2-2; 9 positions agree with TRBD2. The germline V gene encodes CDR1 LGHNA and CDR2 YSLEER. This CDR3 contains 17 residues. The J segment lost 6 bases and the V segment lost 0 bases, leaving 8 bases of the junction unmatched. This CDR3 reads CASSQDPRRGGSGELFF. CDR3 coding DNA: TGCGCCAGCAGCCAAGATCCGAGGCGGGGGGGCTCCGGGGAGCTGTTTTTT.

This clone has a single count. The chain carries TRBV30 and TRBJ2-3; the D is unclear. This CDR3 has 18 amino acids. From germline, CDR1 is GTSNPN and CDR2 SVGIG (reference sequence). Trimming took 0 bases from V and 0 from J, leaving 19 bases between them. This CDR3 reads CAWSVLPRTWPSTDTQYF. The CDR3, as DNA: TGTGCCTGGAGTGTACTCCCACGGACGTGGCCTAGCACAGATACGCAGTATTTT.

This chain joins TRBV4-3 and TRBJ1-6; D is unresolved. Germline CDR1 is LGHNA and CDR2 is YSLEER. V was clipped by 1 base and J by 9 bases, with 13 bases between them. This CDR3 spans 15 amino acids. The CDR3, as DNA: TGCGCCAGCAGCCAAGGTCCGGGCTTTAGTTCACCCCTCCACTTT. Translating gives CASSQGPGFSSPLHF.

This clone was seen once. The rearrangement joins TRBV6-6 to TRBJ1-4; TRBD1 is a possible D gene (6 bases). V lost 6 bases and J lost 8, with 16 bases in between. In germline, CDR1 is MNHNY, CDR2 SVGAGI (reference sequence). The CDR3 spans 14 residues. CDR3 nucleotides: TGTGCCAGCAGCGGGGGGCCGGCACACGAAAAACTGTTTTTT. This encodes CASSGGPAHEKLFF.

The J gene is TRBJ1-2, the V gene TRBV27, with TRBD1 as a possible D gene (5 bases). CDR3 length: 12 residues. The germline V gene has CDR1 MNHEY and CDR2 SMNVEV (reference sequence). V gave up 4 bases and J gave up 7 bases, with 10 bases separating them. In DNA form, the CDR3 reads TGTGCCAGCAGTTCGACAGCTGGTGGCTACACCTTC. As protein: CASSSTAGGYTF.

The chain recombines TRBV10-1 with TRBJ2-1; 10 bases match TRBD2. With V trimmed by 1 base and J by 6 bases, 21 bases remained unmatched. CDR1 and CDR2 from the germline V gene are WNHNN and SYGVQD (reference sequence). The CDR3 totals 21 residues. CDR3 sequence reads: CASSEFSLAGVLWDTRNEQFF. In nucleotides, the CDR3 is TGCGCCAGCAGTGAGTTTAGCCTAGCGGGAGTTCTGTGGGATACGCGCAATGAGCAGTTCTTC.

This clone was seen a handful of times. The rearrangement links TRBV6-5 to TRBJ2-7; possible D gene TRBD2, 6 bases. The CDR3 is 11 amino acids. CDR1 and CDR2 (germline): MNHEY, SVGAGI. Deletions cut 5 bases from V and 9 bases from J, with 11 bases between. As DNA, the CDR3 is TGTGCCAGCAGTCCAGCGGGTGGGCAGTACTTC. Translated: CASSPAGGQYF.

As DNA, the CDR3 is TGTGCCAGCAGCTTGGAAGCGGGAGGGCCTAACGAGCAGTACGTC. Protein: CASSLEAGGPNEQYV. The rearrangement links TRBV5-1 to TRBJ2-7, with 10 bases aligning to TRBD2. Germline lookup yields CDR1 SGHRS and CDR2 YFSETQ. The CDR3 consists of 15 residues.

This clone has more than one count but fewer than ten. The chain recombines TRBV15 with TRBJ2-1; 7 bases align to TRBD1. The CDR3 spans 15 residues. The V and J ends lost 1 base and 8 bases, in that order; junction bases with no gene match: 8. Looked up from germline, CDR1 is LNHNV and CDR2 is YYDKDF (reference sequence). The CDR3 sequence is CATSRGRQGGDEQFF. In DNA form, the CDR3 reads TGTGCCACCAGCAGAGGCCGACAGGGCGGCGATGAGCAGTTCTTC.

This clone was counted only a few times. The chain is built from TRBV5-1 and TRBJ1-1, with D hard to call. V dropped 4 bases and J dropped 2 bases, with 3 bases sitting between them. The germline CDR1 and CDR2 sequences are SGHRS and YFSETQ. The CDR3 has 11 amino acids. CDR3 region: CASSRNTEAFF. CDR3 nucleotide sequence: TGCGCCAGCAGCCGAAACACTGAAGCTTTCTTT.

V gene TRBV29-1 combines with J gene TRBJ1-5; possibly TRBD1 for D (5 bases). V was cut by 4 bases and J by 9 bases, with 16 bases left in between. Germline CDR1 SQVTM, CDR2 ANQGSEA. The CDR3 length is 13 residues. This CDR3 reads CSVVGDNAGPQHF. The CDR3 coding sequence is TGCAGCGTTGTGGGGGATAATGCGGGGCCCCAGCATTTT.

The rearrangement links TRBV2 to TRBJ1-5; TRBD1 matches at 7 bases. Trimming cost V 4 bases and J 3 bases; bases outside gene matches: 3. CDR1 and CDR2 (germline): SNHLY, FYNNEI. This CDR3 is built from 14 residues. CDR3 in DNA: TGTGCCAGCAGTGCCGGACAGGTCAATCAGCCCCAGCATTTT. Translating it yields CASSAGQVNQPQHF.

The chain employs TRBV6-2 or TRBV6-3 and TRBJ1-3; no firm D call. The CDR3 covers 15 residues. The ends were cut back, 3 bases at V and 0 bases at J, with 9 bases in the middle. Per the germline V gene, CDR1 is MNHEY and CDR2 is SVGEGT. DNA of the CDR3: TGTGCCAGCAGTTATACGAGAGTCTCTGGAAACACCATATATTTT. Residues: CASSYTRVSGNTIYF.

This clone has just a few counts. The DNA for the CDR3 is TGTGCCAGCTCACCAATGGGCGGGGAATCCACTGAAGCTTTCTTT. Protein product: CASSPMGGESTEAFF. The chain uses TRBV18 and TRBJ1-1; D uncertain. Per germline, CDR1 KGHSH and CDR2 LQKENI. Between the trimmed V and J ends, which lost 2 bases and 4 bases, there was a span of 14 bases. CDR3 length: 15 amino acids.

The CDR3 DNA is TGTGCCAGCAGCCACAGACAACAGCGCCCTAACAATGAGCAGTTCTTC. Translating gives CASSHRQQRPNNEQFF. This chain joins TRBV3-1 (or the pseudogene TRBV3-2) and TRBJ2-1; no firm D call. Per germline, CDR1 LGHDT and CDR2 YNNKEL (reference sequence). The V end lost 3 bases, the J end lost 5 bases, and 17 bases lay between the germline ends. The CDR3 spans 16 residues.

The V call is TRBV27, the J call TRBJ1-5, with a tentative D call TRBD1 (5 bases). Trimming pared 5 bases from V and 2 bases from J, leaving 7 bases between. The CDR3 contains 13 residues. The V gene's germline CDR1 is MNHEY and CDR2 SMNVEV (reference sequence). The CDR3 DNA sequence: TGTGCCAGCAGTACGGGGGGCAATCAGCCCCAGCATTTT. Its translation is CASSTGGNQPQHF.

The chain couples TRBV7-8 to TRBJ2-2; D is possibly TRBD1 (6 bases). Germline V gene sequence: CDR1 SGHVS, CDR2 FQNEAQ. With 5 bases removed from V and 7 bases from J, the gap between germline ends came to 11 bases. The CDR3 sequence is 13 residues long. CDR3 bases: TGTGCCAGCAGCCGCAGGGGCCACGGGGAGCTGTTTTTT. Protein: CASSRRGHGELFF. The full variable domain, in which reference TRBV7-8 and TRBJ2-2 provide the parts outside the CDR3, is GAGVSQSPRYKVAKRGQDVALRCDPISGHVSLFWYQQALGQGPEFLTYFQNEAQLDKSGLPSDRFFAERPEGSVSTLKIQRTQQEDSAVYLCASSRRGHGELFFGEGSRLTVL.

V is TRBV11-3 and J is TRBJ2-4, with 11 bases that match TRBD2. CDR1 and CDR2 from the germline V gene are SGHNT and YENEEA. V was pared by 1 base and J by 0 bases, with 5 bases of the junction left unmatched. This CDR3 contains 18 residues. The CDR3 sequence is CASSLVLAGVGAKNIQYF. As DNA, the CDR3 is TGTGCCAGCAGCTTAGTACTAGCGGGGGTGGGAGCCAAAAACATTCAGTACTTC.

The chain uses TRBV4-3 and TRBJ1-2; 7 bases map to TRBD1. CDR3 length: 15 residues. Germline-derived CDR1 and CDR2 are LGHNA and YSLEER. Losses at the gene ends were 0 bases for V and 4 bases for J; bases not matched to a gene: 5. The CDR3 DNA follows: TGCGCCAGCAGCCAAGAACACAGGGACAGCTATGGCTACACCTTC. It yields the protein CASSQEHRDSYGYTF.

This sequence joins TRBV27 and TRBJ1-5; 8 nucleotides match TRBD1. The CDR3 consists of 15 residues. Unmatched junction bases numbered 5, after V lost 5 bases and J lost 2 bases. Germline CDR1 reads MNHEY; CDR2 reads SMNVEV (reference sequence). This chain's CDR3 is CASSPRGLGNQPQHF. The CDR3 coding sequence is TGTGCCAGCAGTCCCAGGGGGCTAGGCAATCAGCCCCAGCATTTT.

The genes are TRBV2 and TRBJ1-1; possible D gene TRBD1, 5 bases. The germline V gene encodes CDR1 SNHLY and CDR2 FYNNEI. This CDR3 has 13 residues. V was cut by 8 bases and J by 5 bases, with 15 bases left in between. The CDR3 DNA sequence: TGTGCCAGCTTACAGGAAGTTTTAACTGAAGCTTTCTTT. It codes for CASLQEVLTEAFF.

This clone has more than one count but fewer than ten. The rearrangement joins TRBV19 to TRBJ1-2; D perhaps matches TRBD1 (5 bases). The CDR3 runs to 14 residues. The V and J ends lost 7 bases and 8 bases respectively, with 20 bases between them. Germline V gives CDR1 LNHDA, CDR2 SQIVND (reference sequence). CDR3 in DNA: TGTGCCAGTACCCCAGGGCAGGTGGGAGGAGGCTACACCTTC. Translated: CASTPGQVGGGYTF.

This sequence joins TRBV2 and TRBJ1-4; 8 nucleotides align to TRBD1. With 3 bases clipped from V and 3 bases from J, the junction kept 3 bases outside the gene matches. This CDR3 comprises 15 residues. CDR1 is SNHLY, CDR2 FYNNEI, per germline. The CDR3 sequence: CASSDRGLANEKLFF. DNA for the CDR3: TGTGCCAGCAGTGACAGGGGGCTAGCTAATGAAAAACTGTTTTTT.

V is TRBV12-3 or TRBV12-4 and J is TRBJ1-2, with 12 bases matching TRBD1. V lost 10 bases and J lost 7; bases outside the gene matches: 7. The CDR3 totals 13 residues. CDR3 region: CATTGQGALGYTF. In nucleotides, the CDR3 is TGTGCCACCACGGGACAGGGGGCGCTTGGCTACACCTTC.

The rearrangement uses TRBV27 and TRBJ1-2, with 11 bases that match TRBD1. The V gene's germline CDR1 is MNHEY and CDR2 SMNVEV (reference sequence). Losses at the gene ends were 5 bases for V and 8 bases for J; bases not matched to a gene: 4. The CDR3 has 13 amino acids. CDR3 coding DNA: TGTGCCAGCAGTCGGACAGGGGGCAACGGCTACACCTTC. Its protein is CASSRTGGNGYTF.

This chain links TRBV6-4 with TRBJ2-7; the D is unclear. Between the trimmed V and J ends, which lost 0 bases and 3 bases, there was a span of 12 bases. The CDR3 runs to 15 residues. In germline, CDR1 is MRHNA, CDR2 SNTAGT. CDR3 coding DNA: TGTGCCAGCAGTGACTCAATACCACCTGACTACGAGCAGTACTTC. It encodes CASSDSIPPDYEQYF.